A single sample gave rise to the 17 T cell receptor beta chains below, sequenced in a study of blood T cell repertoires in COVID-19. The method was immunoSEQ multiplex PCR; TCRdb's version includes in-frame clones alone and lacks a portion of them. The data hold 300,000 to 350,000 clones, with nearly 90% observed a single time. Sequenced sample: PBMCs or T cells enriched from blood (not recorded which). The receptor source for this set is a woman younger than 45 who had recovered from COVID-19.

The chain is built from TRBV6-5 and TRBJ2-2; D remains unclear. V lost 4 bases and J 1 base, leaving 10 bases between the germline ends. Looked up from germline, CDR1 is MNHEY and CDR2 is SVGAGI. The CDR3 totals 15 residues. CDR3 protein: CASSSTSMNTGELFF. As DNA, the CDR3 is TGTGCCAGCAGTTCAACTTCTATGAACACCGGGGAGCTGTTTTTT.

The chain joins TRBV7-9 to TRBJ1-2; 8 bases are shared with TRBD1. V lost 1 base and J lost 5; bases outside the gene matches: 6. This CDR3 spans 15 amino acids. Looked up from germline, CDR1 is SEHNR and CDR2 is FQNEAQ (reference sequence). The CDR3 region is CASSLDRDRIYGYTF. CDR3 nucleotide sequence: TGTGCCAGCAGCTTAGACCGGGACAGGATTTATGGCTACACCTTC. Combining the CDR3 with reference TRBV7-9 and TRBJ1-2 gives the whole variable domain DTGVSQNPRHKITKRGQNVTFRCDPISEHNRLYWYRQTLGQGPEFLTYFQNEAQLEKSRLLSDRFSAERPKGSFSTLEIQRTEQGDSAMYLCASSLDRDRIYGYTFGSGTRLTVV.

The chain carries TRBV18 and TRBJ1-2; the D gene is possibly TRBD1 (5 bases). Between the trimmed V and J ends, which lost 2 bases and 7 bases, there was a span of 14 bases. The germline V gene encodes CDR1 KGHSH and CDR2 LQKENI. CDR3 size: 14 residues. Here the CDR3 reads CASSPEQGRAGYTF. The CDR3 DNA reads as TGTGCCAGCTCACCAGAGCAGGGTAGGGCTGGCTACACCTTC.

J is TRBJ1-4 and V is TRBV12-3 or TRBV12-4; D is perhaps TRBD1 (5 bases). This CDR3 has 10 amino acids. V lost 11 bases and J lost 7, with 8 bases in between. CDR3 amino acids: CASGREKLFF. DNA for the CDR3: TGTGCCTCAGGGCGTGAAAAACTGTTTTTT.

The chain uses TRBV5-6 and TRBJ1-1; possible D gene TRBD1, 6 bases. Per germline, CDR1 SGHDT and CDR2 YYEEEE. V gave up 6 bases and J gave up 9 bases, with 27 bases separating them. This CDR3 spans 16 amino acids. The CDR3 loop is CASTEGGRQALRQAFF. CDR3 bases: TGTGCCAGCACCGAGGGCGGGAGACAGGCTCTCAGACAAGCTTTCTTT. The full variable domain, with the rest looked up from reference TRBV5-6 and TRBJ1-1, is DAGVTQSPTHLIKTRGQQVTLRCSPKSGHDTVSWYQQALGQGPQFIFQYYEEEERQRGNFPDRFSGHQFPNYSSELNVNALLLGDSALYLCASTEGGRQALRQAFFGQGTRLTVV.

The CDR3 nucleotides are TGTGCCATCAGTGAGTCATGGAGAGCAGGGGGTAGCATTCAGTACTTC. Amino acid sequence: CAISESWRAGGSIQYF. The chain recombines TRBV10-3 with TRBJ2-4; 7 bases match TRBD1. This CDR3 region has 16 residues. The V gene's germline CDR1 is ENHRY and CDR2 SYGVKD. J gave up 9 bases and V 0 bases, and 11 bases lay outside the gene matches.

The CDR3 region has the DNA TGCGCCAGCAGCTTAACGGGAGAAATGGGGGAGCTGTTTTTT. Protein sequence: CASSLTGEMGELFF. The gene calls are TRBV5-1 and TRBJ2-2, with D maybe TRBD2 (6 bases). The CDR3 is 14 residues long. V was clipped by 2 bases and J by 8 bases, with 13 bases between them. Germline V gene data show CDR1 as SGHRS and CDR2 as YFSETQ.

This chain joins TRBV4-3 and TRBJ1-5; no clear D gene. This CDR3 is 16 amino acids long. The germline V gene has CDR1 LGHNA and CDR2 YSLEER. V was shortened by 4 bases and J by 0 bases, with 13 bases between the two germline ends. The CDR3 sequence is CASSPRVYFSNQPQHF. The CDR3 nucleotides are TGCGCCAGCAGCCCCCGGGTGTATTTTAGCAATCAGCCCCAGCATTTT.

The chain joins TRBV27 to TRBJ1-2; 9 bases agree with TRBD1. The V and J ends lost 4 bases and 4 bases, in that order; junction bases with no gene match: 7. The CDR3 consists of 15 residues. In germline, CDR1 is MNHEY, CDR2 SMNVEV (reference sequence). CDR3 nucleotide sequence: TGTGCCAGCAGTTGGACAGGGGCCGCCTCCTATGGCTACACCTTC. Its translation: CASSWTGAASYGYTF.

The CDR3 sequence: CASSVESGRFLGEQYF. DNA of the CDR3: TGCGCCAGCAGTGTGGAGAGCGGGAGATTCCTCGGCGAGCAGTACTTC. The rearrangement uses TRBV10-2 and TRBJ2-7; 8 bases line up with TRBD2. The trim removed 4 bases at V and 6 bases at J, leaving 14 bases unmatched. Germline loops: CDR1 WSHSY, CDR2 SAAADI. The CDR3 spans 16 residues.

The chain couples TRBV4-3 to TRBJ2-1; the D gene is possibly TRBD2 (5 bases). This CDR3 region has 14 residues. With 2 bases removed from V and 3 bases from J, the gap between germline ends came to 8 bases. Looked up from germline, CDR1 is LGHNA and CDR2 is YSLEER. The CDR3 region is CASSQPGNYNEQFF. In nucleotides, the CDR3 is TGCGCCAGCAGCCAACCGGGGAACTACAATGAGCAGTTCTTC.

V is TRBV19 and J is TRBJ2-7; 11 bases match TRBD2. V shed 3 bases, J shed 4 bases, and the junction held 8 bases outside the gene matches. Looked up from germline, CDR1 is LNHDA and CDR2 is SQIVND (reference sequence). The CDR3 length is 16 residues. The CDR3 nucleotides read TGTGCCAGTAGTATCGGGCTAGCGGGAGGACAATACGAGCAGTACTTC. Protein sequence: CASSIGLAGGQYEQYF.

A few counts support this clone. A junction boundary mismatches the germline segment, possibly from a read error. Written as DNA, the CDR3 is TGTGCCAGCAGCCTAGACGTAGGGGTAGGCTATGGCTACACCTTC. This gives the protein CASSLDVGVGYGYTF. The genes are TRBV11-2 and TRBJ1-2; D possibly corresponds to TRBD1 (5 bases). This CDR3 spans 15 amino acids. Germline V lookup: CDR1 SGHAT, CDR2 FQNNGV.

On this clone: One end of the junction varies from germline; a read error may be responsible. The chain has TRBV7-7 and TRBJ2-5; TRBD2 aligns across 11 bases. This CDR3 contains 15 residues. The V gene's germline CDR1 is SSHAT and CDR2 FNYEAQ (reference sequence). CDR3 sequence reads: CASSLAGGSGETQYF. CDR3 bases: TGTGCTAGCAGCTTAGCGGGAGGGTCGGGGGAGACCCAGTACTTC.

This clone was observed once. V usage is TRBV9 and J usage is TRBJ2-3, with TRBD2 identical over 7 bases. The ends lost 4 bases at V and 2 bases at J; junction bases unmatched: 10. Germline lookup yields CDR1 SGDLS and CDR2 YYNGEE. The CDR3 is made up of 16 amino acids. The CDR3 sequence: CASSSHGTTITDTQYF. The DNA of the CDR3 is TGTGCCAGCAGCTCCCACGGGACTACAATCACAGATACGCAGTATTTT.

The chain couples TRBV19 to TRBJ2-3; TRBD2 aligns across 9 bases. Germline values: CDR1 LNHDA, CDR2 SQIVND (reference sequence). The CDR3 covers 17 residues. V shed 0 bases and J 1 base; nucleotides not matched to a gene: 5. CDR3 sequence reads: CASSIDIASGGTDTQYF. The DNA of the CDR3 is TGTGCCAGTAGTATAGATATTGCTAGCGGGGGCACAGATACGCAGTATTTT. Looking up the rest from reference TRBV19 and TRBJ2-3 gives the full variable domain: DGGITQSPKYLFRKEGQNVTLSCEQNLNHDAMYWYRQDPGQGLRLIYYSQIVNDFQKGDIAEGYSVSREKKESFPLTVTSAQKNPTAFYLCASSIDIASGGTDTQYFGPGTRLTVL.

J is TRBJ2-5 and V is TRBV19; the match to TRBD1 covers 8 bases. The CDR3 sequence is 15 residues long. The germline V gene has CDR1 LNHDA and CDR2 SQIVND (reference sequence). V shed 6 bases and J 5 bases; nucleotides not matched to a gene: 11. CDR3 sequence (DNA): TGTGCCAGTAGGAGACGCAGGGGGCTTCAGGAGACCCAGTACTTC. This encodes CASRRRRGLQETQYF.